The 27 T cell receptor beta chains below were found in one sample sequenced in a study of blood T cell repertoires in COVID-19 (dated by TCRdb to about 2020). The library was prepared using the immunoSEQ multiplex PCR assay. TCRdb's version of the immuneACCESS table is confined to in-frame rearrangements and falls short of the full clone set. An unresolved V gene accounts for under half of the shortfall where checked; the remainder is of unknown origin. The sample records fewer than 300,000 clones, approximately 88% of which are singletons. Around 1.2% of the sample rests with the top ten. The sample taken for sequencing was PBMCs or T cells enriched from blood (not recorded which). Source of these receptors: a woman aged 40 to 55 with acute COVID-19.

This chain uses TRBV11-3 with TRBJ2-3; tentatively, D is TRBD2 (6 bases). Germline lookup yields CDR1 SGHNT and CDR2 YENEEA. V was trimmed by 2 bases and J by 2 bases, leaving 14 bases between them. This CDR3 region has 16 residues. CDR3 sequence (DNA): TGTGCCAGCAGCTTATTTGGCAGGGAGGACACAGATACGCAGTATTTT. It translates to CASSLFGREDTDTQYF.

V gene TRBV5-1 combines with J gene TRBJ2-2; maybe TRBD1 (5 bases). V gave up 2 bases and J gave up 0 bases, with 8 bases separating them. The germline V gene has CDR1 SGHRS and CDR2 YFSETQ. The CDR3 covers 15 residues. CDR3 DNA sequence: TGCGCCAGCAGCTTAGACAGTCCGAACACCGGGGAGCTGTTTTTT. Its protein is CASSLDSPNTGELFF.

This chain connects TRBV2 to TRBJ2-1, with TRBD2 as a possible D gene (7 bases). V dropped 7 bases and J dropped 2 bases, with 9 bases sitting between them. The CDR3 sequence is 13 residues long. CDR1 and CDR2 (germline): SNHLY, FYNNEI. The CDR3, as DNA: TGTGCCAGCATAGGGGGGGCCTACAATGAGCAGTTCTTC. Translation: CASIGGAYNEQFF. The variable domain in full, with the rest retrieved from reference TRBV2 and TRBJ2-1, is EPEVTQTPSHQVTQMGQEVILRCVPISNHLYFYWYRQILGQKVEFLVSFYNNEISEKSEIFDDQFSVERPDGSNFTLKIRSTKLEDSAMYFCASIGGAYNEQFFGPGTRLTVL.

The V call is TRBV7-9, the J call TRBJ1-6; TRBD1 matches at 7 bases. The CDR3 covers 15 residues. Germline V CDR1 and CDR2: SEHNR, FQNEAQ (reference sequence). After removal of 4 bases from V and 4 bases from J, the junction contained 4 bases not matched to a gene. The DNA of the CDR3 is TGTGCCAGCAGCTGGGACAGCCCGTATAATTCACCCCTCCACTTT. Its protein is CASSWDSPYNSPLHF. Filled out from reference TRBV7-9 and TRBJ1-6, the complete variable domain reads DTGVSQNPRHKITKRGQNVTFRCDPISEHNRLYWYRQTLGQGPEFLTYFQNEAQLEKSRLLSDRFSAERPKGSFSTLEIQRTEQGDSAMYLCASSWDSPYNSPLHFGNGTRLTVT.

This chain joins TRBV7-9 and TRBJ1-1; TRBD1 aligns across 9 bases. V was clipped by 6 bases and J by 10 bases; unmatched bases: 12. Germline assignment: CDR1 SEHNR and CDR2 FQNEAQ (reference sequence). This CDR3 has 14 amino acids. The CDR3 is CASRQTGGPDGAFF. The CDR3 DNA reads TGTGCCAGCAGGCAAACAGGGGGCCCAGATGGAGCTTTCTTT.

V and J are TRBV5-1 and TRBJ1-1; 10 nucleotides line up with TRBD1. With 4 bases clipped from V and 0 bases from J, the junction kept 9 bases outside the gene matches. The CDR3 contains 17 residues. CDR1 and CDR2 (germline): SGHRS, YFSETQ. The CDR3: CASSISDRGRMNTEAFF. The CDR3, as DNA: TGCGCCAGCAGCATATCCGACAGGGGGCGGATGAACACTGAAGCTTTCTTT.

The CDR3 sequence is CASSQETGTSYNEQFF. In DNA form, the CDR3 reads TGCGCCAGCAGCCAGGAAACCGGGACTTCGTACAATGAGCAGTTCTTC. This chain links TRBV4-3 with TRBJ2-1; maybe TRBD2 (6 bases). Trimming took 3 bases from V and 4 from J, leaving 16 bases between them. The CDR3 sequence is 16 residues long. The germline CDR1 and CDR2 sequences are LGHNA and YSLEER.

V gene TRBV29-1 combines with J gene TRBJ1-1; 8 nucleotides line up with TRBD1. Germline CDR1 reads SQVTM; CDR2 reads ANQGSEA. The V gene end was trimmed by 7 bases and the J gene end by 7 bases; junction bases not matched to a gene: 11. The CDR3 runs 13 residues. The CDR3 DNA sequence: TGCAGCGGCGGACAGGGAGGGGAGATTGAAGCTTTCTTT. Amino acids: CSGGQGGEIEAFF.

The genes are TRBV7-2 and TRBJ1-2; D not certain. This CDR3 has 14 residues. The V gene lost 3 bases and the J gene lost 0 bases, with 8 bases spanning the gap. CDR1 is SGHTA and CDR2 is FQGNSA in the germline V gene. The CDR3 spells CASSFSLPNYGYTF. CDR3 nucleotides: TGTGCCAGCAGCTTCTCACTTCCTAACTATGGCTACACCTTC.

The J gene is TRBJ2-7, the V gene TRBV5-5, with TRBD1 identical over 9 bases. V lost 5 bases and J lost 4; bases outside the gene matches: 10. The CDR3 has 15 amino acids. CDR1 and CDR2 from the germline V gene are SGHKS and YYEKEE (reference sequence). Here the CDR3 DNA reads TGTGCCAGCAGGGCTCCCGGGACAGGGTTTTACGAGCAGTACTTC. It translates to CASRAPGTGFYEQYF. Full variable domain (missing parts from reference TRBV5-5 and TRBJ2-7): DAGVTQSPTHLIKTRGQQVTLRCSPISGHKSVSWYQQVLGQGPQFIFQYYEKEERGRGNFPDRFSARQFPNYSSELNVNALLLGDSALYLCASRAPGTGFYEQYFGPGTRLTVT.

This clone was seen a single time. The gene calls are TRBV5-4 and TRBJ1-2; weak D call: TRBD1 (5 bases). CDR3 size: 14 residues. The germline CDR1 and CDR2 sequences are SGHNT and YYREEE (reference sequence). V dropped 5 bases and J dropped 1 base, with 12 bases sitting between them. CDR3 DNA: TGTGCCAGCAGAACGACAGCTGTTAACTATGGCTACACCTTC. This gives the protein CASRTTAVNYGYTF.

The chain is built from TRBV19 and TRBJ2-2; 8 bases are a match to TRBD2. V lost 8 bases and J lost 4; bases outside the gene matches: 18. This CDR3 comprises 18 residues. The germline V gene has CDR1 LNHDA and CDR2 SQIVND (reference sequence). The CDR3 region is CASRAVDGSGIATGELFF. As DNA, the CDR3 is TGTGCCAGTCGGGCTGTCGATGGTAGCGGGATTGCCACCGGGGAGCTGTTTTTT.

V and J are TRBV5-5 and TRBJ1-1; no reliable D call. V was pared by 5 bases and J by 4 bases, with 21 bases between. The V gene's germline CDR1 is SGHKS and CDR2 YYEKEE (reference sequence). This CDR3 spans 16 amino acids. The CDR3 sequence: CASRQIWEKWFTEAFF. As DNA, the CDR3 is TGTGCCAGCAGGCAGATCTGGGAGAAATGGTTCACTGAAGCTTTCTTT.

The chain links TRBV15 to TRBJ2-1; 8 nucleotides line up with TRBD2. Germline trimming cut 0 bases from V and 9 bases from J; bases unmatched to any gene: 10. This CDR3 spans 16 amino acids. The germline V gene encodes CDR1 LNHNV and CDR2 YYDKDF (reference sequence). This CDR3 reads CATSRDRAGGRGEQFF. The DNA for the CDR3 is TGTGCCACCAGCAGAGATAGGGCGGGAGGTCGTGGTGAGCAGTTCTTC.

This chain connects TRBV12-5 to TRBJ2-1; TRBD2 agrees at 14 bases. The V segment lost 8 bases and the J segment 6 bases; nucleotides outside the gene matches: 3. Germline CDR1 and CDR2: LGHNT and FRNRAP. CDR3 length: 14 amino acids. The DNA for the CDR3 is TGTGCTAGTCGCGGACTAGCGGGAGGCAATGAGCAGTTCTTC. This codes for CASRGLAGGNEQFF.

This clone is a singleton in its sample. This chain's CDR3 is CASSSGQGTTNYGYTF. CDR3 in DNA: TGTGCCAGCAGTTCCGGACAGGGAACCACTAACTATGGCTACACCTTC. The gene calls are TRBV6-5 and TRBJ1-2; 8 bases agree with TRBD1. J gave up 0 bases and V 4 bases, and 7 bases lay outside the gene matches. This CDR3 contains 16 residues. Germline V CDR1 and CDR2: MNHEY, SVGAGI.

The chain has TRBV10-3 and TRBJ2-1; 10 positions match TRBD2. The V and J ends lost 2 bases and 1 base, in that order; junction bases with no gene match: 14. CDR1 and CDR2 (germline): ENHRY, SYGVKD. The CDR3 covers 20 residues. The CDR3 DNA follows: TGTGCCATCAGTGAGACGCCGGGACTAGCGCCAACGGCGTCCTACAATGAGCAGTTCTTC. Protein: CAISETPGLAPTASYNEQFF.

The chain links TRBV6-5 to TRBJ1-1; 7 nucleotides match TRBD1. The CDR3 consists of 14 residues. V was pared by 5 bases and J by 0 bases, with 3 bases of the junction left unmatched. Per the germline V gene, CDR1 is MNHEY and CDR2 is SVGAGI. The CDR3 sequence is CASSRDSLNTEAFF. The DNA of the CDR3 is TGTGCCAGCAGTCGGGACAGTTTGAACACTGAAGCTTTCTTT.

The chain joins TRBV28 to TRBJ1-4; D is perhaps TRBD1 (6 bases). Germline CDR1 is MDHEN and CDR2 is SYDVKM. The CDR3 consists of 16 residues. Trimming removed 6 bases from V and 6 bases from J, with 20 bases in between. CDR3 DNA: TGTGCCAGCAGCTCTCAAGGGGGGGCCCATGATGAAAAACTGTTTTTT. Amino acids: CASSSQGGAHDEKLFF.

This chain connects TRBV10-3 to TRBJ2-1, with D perhaps matching TRBD2 (6 bases). There are 13 residues in the CDR3. Trimming shortened V by 2 bases and J by 7 bases, and 9 bases separated the two germline ends. CDR1 is ENHRY, CDR2 SYGVKD, per germline. The CDR3 DNA sequence: TGTGCCATCAGTGAGGGTCTAGCGAATGAGCAGTTCTTC. Its translation is CAISEGLANEQFF.

The chain couples TRBV6-5 to TRBJ2-7; tentative D call: TRBD2 (5 bases). This CDR3 contains 15 residues. Between the trimmed V and J ends, which lost 4 bases and 2 bases, there was a span of 15 bases. CDR1 is MNHEY and CDR2 is SVGAGI in the germline V gene. DNA of the CDR3: TGTGCCAGCAGTTCCATTTCGGACGGGACCTACGAGCAGTACGTC. The encoded protein is CASSSISDGTYEQYV.

The chain employs TRBV5-4 and TRBJ1-2; weak D call: TRBD1 (6 bases). Trimming left V 2 bases short and J 0 bases short, with 8 bases between. Germline CDR1 and CDR2: SGHNT and YYREEE (reference sequence). The CDR3 is 14 amino acids. CDR3 amino acids: CASSLGGTNYGYTF. The CDR3 DNA reads as TGTGCCAGCAGCTTAGGGGGAACTAACTATGGCTACACCTTC.

The chain employs TRBV16 and TRBJ2-3; D perhaps matches TRBD1 (6 bases). The germline gives CDR1 KGHSY, CDR2 FQNENV. The CDR3 length is 18 residues. Trimming removed 2 bases from V and 3 bases from J, with 21 bases in between. The DNA of the CDR3 is TGTGCCAGCAGCCAACTCGAAGTACGTGCAGGGGAGACAGATACGCAGTATTTT. It yields the protein CASSQLEVRAGETDTQYF.

The genes are TRBV24-1 and TRBJ2-5; TRBD2 might be the D (7 bases). Trimming took off 3 bases at V and 4 bases at J, with 17 bases between the two ends. Germline lookup yields CDR1 KGHDR and CDR2 SFDVKD. This CDR3 region has 16 residues. The CDR3 loop reads CATSDPVGGLGETQYF. The CDR3 region has the DNA TGTGCCACCAGTGATCCTGTCGGGGGGCTGGGAGAGACCCAGTACTTC.

The chain uses TRBV7-2 and TRBJ2-2; 7 nucleotides match TRBD1. CDR1 SGHTA and CDR2 FQGNSA come from the germline V gene. V shed 2 bases and J 2 bases; nucleotides not matched to a gene: 8. The CDR3 sequence is 17 residues long. The CDR3 nucleotides are TGTGCCAGCAGCTTATGGGGTGGGGACAGCAACACCGGGGAGCTGTTTTTT. Its protein product is CASSLWGGDSNTGELFF.

The chain combines TRBV5-6 with TRBJ2-4; possible D gene TRBD1, 5 bases. The V and J ends lost 4 bases and 7 bases respectively, with 15 bases between them. The germline gives CDR1 SGHDT, CDR2 YYEEEE. The CDR3 totals 14 residues. As DNA, the CDR3 is TGTGCCAGCAGCCTTACCAGGGCTTTGAACATTCAGTACTTC. It encodes CASSLTRALNIQYF. The full variable domain, with the rest looked up from reference TRBV5-6 and TRBJ2-4, is DAGVTQSPTHLIKTRGQQVTLRCSPKSGHDTVSWYQQALGQGPQFIFQYYEEEERQRGNFPDRFSGHQFPNYSSELNVNALLLGDSALYLCASSLTRALNIQYFGAGTRLSVL.

As for this clone: At one of its ends the junction is not consistent with the germline gene, which may arise from a read error. The chain recombines TRBV5-8 with TRBJ1-2; D unresolved. CDR3 size: 14 residues. Germline V gene data show CDR1 as SGHTS and CDR2 as YDEGEE. CDR3 residues: CASSLVVGAPRGRF. CDR3 DNA sequence: TGTGCCAGCAGCTTGGTGGTCGGAGCACCACGGGGTCGTTTC.